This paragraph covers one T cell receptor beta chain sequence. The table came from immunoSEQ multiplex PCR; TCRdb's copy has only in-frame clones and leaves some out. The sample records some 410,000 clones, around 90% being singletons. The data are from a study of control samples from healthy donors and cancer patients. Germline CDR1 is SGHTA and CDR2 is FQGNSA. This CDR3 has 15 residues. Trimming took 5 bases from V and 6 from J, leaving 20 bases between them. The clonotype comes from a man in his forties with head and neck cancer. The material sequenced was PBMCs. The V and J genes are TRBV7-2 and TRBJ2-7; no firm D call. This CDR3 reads CASSKLVSGYGEQYF. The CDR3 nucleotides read TGTGCCAGCAGCAAATTGGTGTCCGGGTATGGCGAGCAGTACTTC.